This TCR beta chain was observed in a study of Graves' ophthalmopathy and Graves' hyperthyroidism (dated by TCRdb to 2016 to 2019). With regard to the full study: Peripheral blood was collected at initial diagnosis, prior to any treatment. After sampling, hyperthyroidism patients received methimazole starting at 30 mg daily, and ophthalmopathy patients received high-dose intravenous methylprednisolone. For training and testing, the roughly 93 patients in the discovery cohort were randomly divided in a 7:3 ratio. TCR beta repertoire signatures were used to distinguish Graves' ophthalmopathy from Graves' hyperthyroidism and to predict progression to ophthalmopathy. In total, 135 blood samples were TCR-sequenced: approximately 40 ophthalmopathy, roughly 77 hyperthyroidism and some 17 hyperthyroidism-to-ophthalmopathy patients. In roughly six hyperthyroidism patients, the T-cell repertoires found in thyroid tissue were compared with those found in blood. To explore V-J signatures that distinguish ophthalmopathy from hyperthyroidism, a discovery set of 100 patients was enrolled, made up of 40 to 45 with ophthalmopathy and fewer than 60 with stable hyperthyroidism. An independent validation cohort comprised some 19 hyperthyroidism patients and some 16 patients who later progressed from hyperthyroidism to ophthalmopathy. Broader findings and caveats from the paper: Most of the expanded thyroid clonotypes with a frequency above 0.001 were also detected in blood, and it was suggested that the thyroid immune response may be reflected by blood repertoires. No statistical method was used to set the sample size in advance, and the investigators knew which group each participant was assigned to. In validation, the model predicted ophthalmopathy progression with 55% to 71% sensitivity and approximately 72% specificity; roughly 11 predicted patients were CT-confirmed with GO in a median of about 6.1 months. The 13-signature model separated ophthalmopathy from stable hyperthyroidism with 85% to 90% sensitivity and just under 84% specificity in cross-validation, and 80%/75% in the test set.

V and J are truncated by 3 bases and 7 bases respectively, leaving an intervening sequence of 15 bases. The CDR3 sequence holds 14 residues, the cysteine and phenylalanine included. The CDR3 DNA has 42 bases and is translated from base 1. A patient counted as having stable hyperthyroidism if there was no progression to ophthalmopathy within 18 months of follow-up. Hyperthyroidism patients were newly diagnosed, were aged 18 to 65 years, and had a disease duration under 2 months. Patients with other autoimmune diseases, uncontrolled infections, pregnancy or lactation were excluded from the study. Clinical symptoms, serum thyroxine, TRAb, thyroid ultrasound and orbital computed tomography formed the basis of the diagnosis. PBMCs were isolated from about 9.2 ml of fresh peripheral blood by Ficoll-Paque density gradient centrifugation. Total RNA was extracted with Trizol reagent and quality-checked on an Agilent 2100 Bioanalyzer.

Of note for this clonotype: The clone's antigen remains unknown. This may come from a read error, since a much larger clone is one base off.

For repertoire sequencing, the TCR beta CDR3 regions were amplified from RNA transcripts. The first round of RT-PCR was done with HTBI primers and the Qiagen OneStep RT-PCR kit, and was followed by a second round of multiplex PCR, then size selection and purification. The libraries underwent paired-end sequencing with 100 bp reads on an Illumina HiSeq2000. The authors processed their data as follows. Reads were processed with SOAPnuke, discarding reads with adapters, uncalled bases, mean Phred below 15, or no exact constant-primer or identifier match. COPE v1.2.5 was used to merge the high-quality paired reads. Each unique nucleotide sequence was treated as a clonotype, and MiTCR v1.1 was used to align the clonotypes to the IMGT TRB V, D and J references. Only V-J combinations with frequency above 0.0001 were analysed, covering approximately 99% of repertoires. A TCR clonal expansion and chaos score per V-J combination was defined as the ratio of F50 clonal expansion to chaos observed in the TCRdist matrix. Welch's t-statistics and random forest were used to reduce the features to about 14 V-J combinations, which were then used as input to a naive Bayes classifier. The Morisita-Horn index was used to measure how similar the thyroid and blood repertoires were. The raw public reads went through TCRdb reprocessing: fastp at Q25, MiXCR clone calling, in-frame beta chains kept. Here each entry gathers all rows of one CDR3 protein and keeps the most common genes and DNA. These V and J calls rely on TCRdb rather than the paper's analysis. In this sample the table shows some 410,000 distinct CDR3 sequences, around 20% of which occur a single time. The ten largest make up 2.5% to 3.5% of the sample.

This TCR derives from a young woman with stable Graves' hyperthyroidism. Donor details come from another sample of the same person, matched by shared clones. What was sequenced was peripheral blood. The rearrangement joined TRBV12-3 or TRBV12-4 to TRBJ1-2; the best D guess is TRBD1, with 5 bases matching. The nucleotides read TGTGCCAGCAGTTTGGGTGGTCATCAGGGTGGCTACACCTTC. Translation gives CASSLGGHQGGYTF.